These T cell receptor beta chains were read from a single sample in a study of T cell responses to AZD1222 COVID-19 vaccine. Repertoires were generated with immunoSEQ multiplex PCR, while TCRdb's copy carries only in-frame clones and drops some. The sample has approximately 35,000 clones, 85% to 90% seen once; the top ten hold approximately 9.9%. The material was peripheral blood, obtained 28 days after the second AZD1222 dose. These receptors were obtained from an adult who received the AZD1222 COVID-19 vaccine. The CDR3 runs from the conserved cysteine through the conserved F or W. D genes are given only for firm matches. Size is omitted from some rows. Given values are once, few, many or a class for expanded clones.

d_gene	j_gene	abundance	v_gene	CDR3aa	CDR3nt
TRBD1	TRBJ1-1	-	TRBV18	CASFKARQGAAEAFF	TGTGCCAGCTTCAAAGCAAGACAGGGGGCCGCTGAAGCTTTCTTT
TRBD1	TRBJ2-1	-	TRBV15	CATSRGGSGGHNEQFF	TGTGCCACCAGCAGAGGAGGGTCAGGGGGTCACAATGAGCAGTTCTTC
-	TRBJ1-1	once	TRBV3-1/TRBV3-2	CASSQAALYTEAFF	TGTGCCAGCAGCCAGGCAGCCTTGTACACTGAAGCTTTCTTT
TRBD1	TRBJ2-5	once	TRBV24-1	CATSDRGTGFQTQYF	TGTGCCACCAGTGATCGGGGGACAGGGTTTCAGACCCAGTACTTC
-	TRBJ1-2	-	TRBV12-3/TRBV12-4	CASSLESPYGYTF	TGTGCCAGCAGTTTAGAGTCACCTTATGGCTACACCTTC
-	TRBJ2-1	few	TRBV9	CASSGAPSRLESYNEQFF	TGTGCCAGCAGCGGTGCCCCCTCGAGGTTAGAATCCTACAATGAGCAGTTCTTC
TRBD1	TRBJ1-4	-	TRBV19	CASSIVWGRGTTTNEKLFF	TGTGCCAGTAGTATTGTCTGGGGCAGGGGGACTACAACTAATGAAAAACTGTTTTTT
-	TRBJ1-6	-	TRBV7-2	CASSLGRQDNSPLHF	TGTGCCAGCAGCTTAGGTAGACAAGATAATTCACCCCTCCACTTT
-	TRBJ1-1	-	TRBV7-2	CASSFDPNTEAFF	TGTGCCAGCAGCTTCGACCCGAACACTGAAGCTTTCTTT
TRBD1	TRBJ2-2	-	TRBV5-1	CASCQGAESGELFF	TGCGCCAGCTGTCAGGGGGCGGAATCCGGGGAGCTGTTTTTT
-	TRBJ1-2	-	TRBV9	CASSSWGEGNYGYTF	TGTGCCAGCAGCTCATGGGGGGAAGGAAACTATGGCTACACCTTC
TRBD2	TRBJ2-5	-	TRBV19	CASSIDPRLAGGQETQYF	TGTGCCAGTAGTATAGATCCCCGACTAGCGGGGGGACAAGAGACCCAGTACTTC
TRBD1	TRBJ1-2	-	TRBV28	CASTKGAGYYGYTF	TGTGCCAGCACCAAGGGGGCGGGGTACTATGGCTACACCTTC
-	TRBJ1-1	once	TRBV30	CAWSLVDPEAFF	TGTGCCTGGAGCCTGGTAGATCCTGAAGCTTTCTTT
-	TRBJ2-1	-	TRBV7-8	CASSLGLRGQFF	TGTGCCAGCAGCTTAGGTCTCCGGGGGCAGTTCTTC
-	TRBJ1-1	-	TRBV6-5	CASSSMGGAGTEAFF	TGTGCCAGCAGTTCCATGGGAGGGGCTGGGACTGAAGCTTTCTTT
-	TRBJ1-6	-	TRBV4-1	CASSQERRGLPPLHF	TGCGCCAGCAGCCAAGAGAGAAGGGGGTTACCACCCCTCCACTTT
-	TRBJ2-3	-	TRBV27	CASSYGALSTDTQYF	TGTGCCAGCAGTTACGGGGCGTTGAGCACAGATACGCAGTATTTT
-	TRBJ2-7	-	TRBV30	CACDPGYYEQYF	TGTGCCTGCGATCCAGGATACTACGAGCAGTACTTC
-	TRBJ2-7	-	TRBV3-1/TRBV3-2	CASSQAQREQYF	TGTGCCAGCAGCCAAGCTCAGCGCGAGCAGTACTTC
TRBD1	TRBJ2-1	-	TRBV19	CATSGQGLSEQFF	TGTGCCACCTCGGGACAGGGCCTAAGTGAGCAGTTCTTC
-	TRBJ2-7	-	TRBV25-1	CASSANQGTYEQYF	TGTGCCAGCAGTGCTAACCAGGGAACCTACGAGCAGTACTTC
TRBD1	TRBJ2-7	once	TRBV28	CASSQTGQGSLRQYF	TGTGCCAGCAGCCAAACGGGACAGGGTTCGTTGCGGCAGTACTTC
TRBD2	TRBJ2-3	-	TRBV27	CASSLKGASGGARDTQYF	TGTGCCAGCAGTTTAAAGGGGGCTAGCGGGGGGGCGAGGGATACGCAGTATTTT
-	TRBJ2-3	-	TRBV3-1/TRBV3-2	CASSQSSATDTQYF	TGTGCCAGCAGCCAGAGTAGCGCCACAGATACGCAGTATTTT
-	TRBJ1-4	-	TRBV19	CASSFSQGNEKLFF	TGTGCCAGTAGTTTTTCTCAGGGGAATGAAAAACTGTTTTTT
-	TRBJ1-3	-	TRBV7-3	CASSPEGLNSGNTIYF	TGTGCCAGCAGCCCCGAGGGACTCAACTCTGGAAACACCATATATTTT